Listed below are T cell receptor beta chains from one sample, sequenced in a study of beta chain features in type 1 diabetes. Sequencing was performed with immunoSEQ multiplex PCR; in TCRdb, only in-frame clones are kept and a portion is missing. The sample lists about 320,000 clones; 12% to 15% were seen once. Sample: central memory CD4+ T cells from blood. The receptors come from a man aged 30 to 39 in good health. CDR3s include the opening cysteine and the closing phenylalanine or tryptophan. D genes are given only for firm matches. A row's size may be missing; if present it is once, few, many or a size class.

>NA|NA|TRBJ2-3|12|TRBV7-2
CASSANPEGQYF
TGTGCCAGCAGCGCAAACCCCGAGGGGCAGTATTTT
>many|NA|TRBJ2-1|11|TRBV2
CASSYRNEQFF
TGTGCCAGCAGCTACAGAAATGAGCAGTTCTTC
>many|NA|TRBJ1-1|17|TRBV7-8
CASSLPQVVLMNTEAFF
TGTGCCAGCAGCTTACCGCAGGTGGTCCTCATGAACACTGAAGCTTTCTTT
>few|NA|TRBJ1-6|16|TRBV5-1
CASSPDSSSYNSPLHF
TGCGCCAGCAGCCCGGACAGCAGCTCCTATAATTCACCCCTCCACTTT
>few|NA|TRBJ1-1|15|TRBV5-4
CASSLDDLRNTEAFF
TGTGCCAGCAGCTTGGACGACCTACGAAACACTGAAGCTTTCTTT
>NA|TRBD2|TRBJ2-7|15|TRBV5-1
CASSLQSSGVDEQYF
TGCGCCAGCAGCTTACAGTCTAGCGGGGTGGACGAGCAGTACTTC
>few|NA|TRBJ1-2|16|TRBV11-2
CASSLGQGQANYGYTF
TGTGCCAGCAGCTTGGGGCAGGGCCAAGCTAACTATGGCTACACCTTC
>few|TRBD2|TRBJ2-5|14|TRBV5-1
CASSFGAGVETQYF
TGCGCCAGCAGCTTTGGGGCGGGAGTAGAGACCCAGTACTTC
>few|NA|TRBJ2-6|15|TRBV7-2
CASSSTRSGANVLTF
TGTGCCAGCAGCTCCACCCGCTCTGGGGCCAACGTCCTGACTTTC
>NA|NA|TRBJ2-3|15|TRBV7-3
CASSLGSGFTDTQYF
TGTGCCAGCAGCTTAGGTTCGGGGTTCACAGATACGCAGTATTTT
>few|NA|TRBJ2-6|17|TRBV5-4
CASRRTPVISGANVLTF
TGTGCCAGCAGACGGACCCCAGTTATCTCTGGGGCCAACGTCCTGACTTTC
>many|TRBD2|TRBJ2-3|15|TRBV10-3
CAISDSGSRADTQYF
TGTGCCATCAGTGATAGCGGGAGTAGGGCAGATACGCAGTATTTT
>NA|TRBD1|TRBJ2-7|15|TRBV7-8
CASSPRTGRNYEQYF
TGTGCCAGCAGCCCCCGGACAGGTCGGAACTACGAGCAGTACTTC
>NA|TRBD1|TRBJ2-5|19|TRBV11-2
CASSLAPPSAGGNQETQYF
TGTGCCAGCAGCTTAGCCCCTCCCAGTGCAGGGGGCAATCAAGAGACCCAGTACTTC
>NA|TRBD2|TRBJ2-5|17|TRBV18
CASSPLATSGGMETQYF
TGTGCCAGCTCACCATTGGCGACTAGCGGGGGAATGGAGACCCAGTACTTC
>NA|TRBD2|TRBJ2-3|15|TRBV7-2
CASSLKVGGADTQYF
TGTGCCAGCAGCTTAAAGGTCGGGGGGGCAGATACGCAGTATTTT
>many|NA|TRBJ2-6|15|TRBV10-3
CAISDPRAGANVLTF
TGTGCCATCAGTGACCCCCGGGCCGGGGCCAACGTCCTGACTTTC
>NA|TRBD1|TRBJ2-3|14|TRBV4-3
CASTARTGPYTQYF
TGCGCCAGTACCGCTCGGACAGGCCCTTATACGCAGTATTTT
>NA|NA|TRBJ1-5|16|TRBV7-9
CASSSQAGLSNQPQHF
TGTGCCAGCAGTTCACAGGCGGGACTGAGCAATCAGCCCCAGCATTTT